The present TCR beta chain was sequenced within a study of shared clonotypes between healthy human individuals. General observations from the study: The study drew on few donors, limiting represented genetic and exposure-history diversity. On the whole, naive subsets had larger estimated richness than memory subsets had.

The V gene lost 4 bases and the J gene lost 2 bases, with 8 bases spanning the gap. This CDR3 has 13 amino acids. Germline CDR1 is LNHDA and CDR2 is SQIVND (reference sequence). About this clone itself: The target antigen is unknown.

Libraries were prepared by immunoSEQ multiplex PCR; TCRdb keeps only in-frame clonotypes and omits some of them. The sample lists 2 million to 3 million clones, roughly 93% occurring once. The sequenced sample consisted of naive CD4+ T cells from PBMCs. Subset of the sample: CD45RA+ positively selected. The genes are TRBV19 and TRBJ1-2; the D gene is possibly TRBD1 (6 bases). The clonotype originates from a man aged 18 to 35 in good health. Some clones in this sample may be carry-over from other donors' samples. The CDR3 here is CASSSTGNYGYTF. For the CDR3, the DNA is TGTGCCAGTAGTAGTACAGGGAACTATGGCTACACCTTC.